A single sample is the source of the 23 T cell receptor beta chains below, sequenced in a study of vaccination and CD4 T cells after COVID-19. Cultured CD4+ T cell DNA was sequenced using the Oncomine TCR Beta short-read assay. TCRdb passed the PCR reads through MiXCR, listing each CDR3 protein once. The sample lists roughly 15,000 distinct CDR3 sequences, under 65% occurring once. Sample treatment: approximately nine-day PBMC culture with coronavirus spike peptide pools or control peptides (ViraFEST assay). The antigens for these receptors are not known. Specimen: CD4+ T cells from blood, cultured in vitro. The receptor source for this set is a human donor who had recovered from COVID-19.

This clonotype was detected a few times. The chain joins TRBV6-5 to TRBJ1-1, with D hard to call. This CDR3 is 12 amino acids long. Germline V gene data show CDR1 as MNHEY and CDR2 as SVGAGI. The germline V and J ends were trimmed by 2 bases and 1 base, with 2 bases remaining between them. Here the CDR3 reads CASSYRNTEAFF. CDR3 sequence (DNA): TGTGCCAGCAGTTACAGGAACACTGAAGCTTTCTTT.

This clonotype occurred a few times. This sequence joins TRBV7-3 and TRBJ2-2, with 7 bases that match TRBD2. Unmatched junction bases numbered 12, after V lost 2 bases and J lost 6 bases. The germline V gene has CDR1 SGHTA and CDR2 FQGTGA. This CDR3 is 17 amino acids long. The CDR3 bases are TGTGCCAGCAGCTTAGTCGGTCGGACTAGGCCGGCCGGGGAGCTGTTTTTT. Translation gives CASSLVGRTRPAGELFF.

This clonotype was seen only a few times. The chain has TRBV30 and TRBJ2-7, with 8 bases lining up with TRBD2. The CDR3 consists of 14 residues. Losses at the gene ends were 3 bases for V and 3 bases for J; bases not matched to a gene: 7. Germline CDR1 is GTSNPN and CDR2 is SVGIG (reference sequence). CDR3 bases: TGTGCCTGGAGGGCAAGGACTAGCCTCTACGAGCAGTACTTC. This translates into CAWRARTSLYEQYF.

This clonotype occurred once. This chain uses TRBV11-3 with TRBJ2-6; D ambiguous. Trimming pared 8 bases from V and 2 bases from J, leaving 4 bases between. The CDR3 consists of 12 residues. Per germline, CDR1 SGHNT and CDR2 YENEEA. The chain's CDR3 is CASAAGANVLTF. The DNA of the CDR3 is TGTGCCAGCGCGGCTGGGGCCAACGTCCTGACTTTC.

The genes are TRBV5-1 and TRBJ1-6, with D unclear. CDR1 is SGHRS, CDR2 YFSETQ, per germline. V lost 5 bases and J lost 7, with 10 bases in between. The CDR3 is 13 residues long. CDR3 loop: CASSLTVNSPLHF. The CDR3 coding sequence is TGCGCCAGCAGTCTGACGGTGAATTCACCCCTCCACTTT.

This clonotype occurred a few times. This sequence joins TRBV28 and TRBJ1-2, with 10 bases aligning to TRBD1. The CDR3 loop spans 14 amino acids. Germline loops: CDR1 MDHEN, CDR2 SYDVKM. With V trimmed by 6 bases and J by 11 bases, 12 bases remained unmatched. The CDR3 DNA reads as TGTGCCAGCAGCCCCGGGACAGGGGTTGTTGGGTACACCTTC. Protein: CASSPGTGVVGYTF.

This clonotype was recorded once. The chain joins TRBV6-5 to TRBJ1-2; D is unresolved. V was pared by 1 base and J by 2 bases, with 11 bases between. Germline CDR1 and CDR2: MNHEY and SVGAGI. This CDR3 spans 15 amino acids. CDR3: CASSYFKGQNYGYTF. CDR3 DNA: TGTGCCAGCAGTTACTTTAAAGGGCAGAACTATGGCTACACCTTC.

This rearrangement joins TRBV11-3 to TRBJ1-2, with 7 positions matching TRBD1. This CDR3 is built from 16 residues. Germline values: CDR1 SGHNT, CDR2 YENEEA. Trimming at V came to 0 bases and at J to 6 bases, leaving 10 bases not matched to a gene. CDR3 sequence reads: CASSLDPGQPRHGYTF. As DNA, the CDR3 is TGTGCCAGCAGCTTAGATCCGGGACAGCCCCGCCATGGCTACACCTTC. The full variable domain, its missing parts supplied by reference TRBV11-3 and TRBJ1-2, is EAGVVQSPRYKIIEKKQPVAFWCNPISGHNTLYWYLQNLGQGPELLIRYENEEAVDDSQLPKDRFSAERLKGVDSTLKIQPAELGDSAVYLCASSLDPGQPRHGYTFGSGTRLTVV.

V and J are TRBV20-1 and TRBJ1-1; D call uncertain. CDR1 and CDR2 (germline): DFQATT, SNEGSKA (reference sequence). CDR3 length: 15 residues. The V end was cut by 1 base, the J end by 2 bases, with 14 bases between. This CDR3 is CSARAPLGINTEAFF. The CDR3 coding sequence is TGCAGTGCTAGAGCACCCCTGGGGATAAACACTGAAGCTTTCTTT.

The DNA of the CDR3 is TGCGCCAGCAGCATCGGACAGGGCTATGGCTACACCTTC. It is translated as CASSIGQGYGYTF. V and J are TRBV5-1 and TRBJ1-2; 8 nucleotides line up with TRBD1. CDR3 length equals 13 residues. With V trimmed by 4 bases and J by 4 bases, 3 bases remained unmatched. Germline CDR1 is SGHRS and CDR2 is YFSETQ. The whole variable domain, remainder taken from reference TRBV5-1 and TRBJ1-2, is KAGVTQTPRYLIKTRGQQVTLSCSPISGHRSVSWYQQTPGQGLQFLFEYFSETQRNKGNFPGRFSGRQFSNSRSEMNVSTLELGDSALYLCASSIGQGYGYTFGSGTRLTVV.

This chain connects TRBV11-2 to TRBJ1-5, with a tentative D call TRBD1 (5 bases). The CDR3 is 13 amino acids. Looked up from germline, CDR1 is SGHAT and CDR2 is FQNNGV. The V end lost 3 bases, the J end lost 5 bases, and 8 bases lay between the germline ends. The CDR3 here is CASSFGGDQPQHF. The CDR3 DNA is TGTGCCAGCAGCTTCGGGGGGGATCAGCCCCAGCATTTT.

The genes are TRBV6-5 and TRBJ1-1; weak D call: TRBD1 (5 bases). The CDR3 runs 15 residues. The V end lost 0 bases, the J end lost 5 bases, and 13 bases lay between the germline ends. Germline CDR1 reads MNHEY; CDR2 reads SVGAGI. The CDR3 DNA follows: TGTGCCAGCAGTTACTCGTCGCAGGGTAAGACTGAAGCTTTCTTT. This translates into CASSYSSQGKTEAFF.

The chain joins TRBV18 to TRBJ1-1; D is possibly TRBD1 (5 bases). Trimming cost V 9 bases and J 1 base, with 15 bases left between them. CDR3 length: 14 residues. Germline-derived CDR1 and CDR2 are KGHSH and LQKENI. The CDR3 region has the DNA TGTGCCAGTGTCATAAACCAGGGGAACACTGAAGCTTTCTTT. Translated, it gives CASVINQGNTEAFF.

The V call is TRBV6-2 or TRBV6-3, the J call TRBJ2-1; TRBD2 matches at 14 bases. The V segment lost 1 base and the J segment 9 bases; nucleotides outside the gene matches: 11. Germline-derived CDR1 and CDR2 are MNHEY and SVGEGT. This CDR3 is 18 amino acids long. The CDR3 loop reads CASSYWPPGLAGVCEQFF. In DNA, the CDR3 is TGTGCCAGCAGTTACTGGCCGCCGGGACTAGCGGGAGTTTGTGAGCAGTTCTTC.

This clonotype was observed a single time. In this CDR3 the conserved last residue, phenylalanine or tryptophan, is missing, so a read error is likely. J is TRBJ1-5 and V is TRBV2, with D possibly TRBD1 on 6 matching bases. Trimming left V 1 base short and J 7 bases short, with 11 bases between. In germline, CDR1 is SNHLY, CDR2 FYNNEI. The CDR3 has 14 amino acids. The CDR3 coding sequence is TGTGCCAGCAGTGAAGTCGGACAGAGACAGCCCCAGCATCTT. It codes for CASSEVGQRQPQHL.

The genes are TRBV20-1 and TRBJ1-4, with 8 nucleotides matching TRBD1. This CDR3 is built from 13 residues. Germline lookup yields CDR1 DFQATT and CDR2 SNEGSKA (reference sequence). The V and J ends lost 3 bases and 7 bases, in that order; junction bases with no gene match: 4. This CDR3 reads CSASQGAVEKLFF. The CDR3 region has the DNA TGCAGTGCTAGTCAGGGGGCGGTTGAAAAACTGTTTTTT.

The chain is built from TRBV9 and TRBJ2-2; TRBD2 matches 9 bases. Germline values: CDR1 SGDLS, CDR2 YYNGEE. V shed 3 bases, J shed 6 bases, and the junction held 9 bases outside the gene matches. The CDR3 runs to 16 residues. The CDR3 protein is CASSAVAGEWAGELFF. CDR3 sequence (DNA): TGTGCCAGCAGCGCCGTAGCGGGAGAATGGGCCGGGGAGCTGTTTTTT.

The chain combines TRBV10-1 with TRBJ2-1; 10 nucleotides align to TRBD1. The germline V gene has CDR1 WNHNN and CDR2 SYGVQD (reference sequence). This CDR3 has 15 residues. V dropped 8 bases and J dropped 8; count of bases not matched to a gene: 12. CDR3 sequence reads: CASGEPGQGIDEQFF. CDR3 nucleotide sequence: TGCGCCAGCGGGGAACCGGGACAGGGGATCGATGAGCAGTTCTTC.

This clonotype was found a few times. This rearrangement joins TRBV21-1 to TRBJ1-2; the table assigns TRBD1, which was not confirmed against the DNA. TRBV21-1 is an annotated pseudogene. The CDR3 covers 15 residues. CDR3 loop: CASSIPGTVLYGYTF. DNA for the CDR3: TGTGCCAGCAGCATCCCCGGGACGGTACTGTATGGCTACACCTTC.

This clonotype was counted between two and nine times. The chain couples TRBV15 to TRBJ1-2, with no clear D. Germline CDR1 reads LNHNV; CDR2 reads YYDKDF (reference sequence). Trimming left V 1 base short and J 7 bases short, with 10 bases between. CDR3 length: 13 residues. DNA for the CDR3: TGTGCCACCAGCAGAGGGGCGGCTGGTGGCTACACCTTC. Protein product: CATSRGAAGGYTF.

The chain recombines TRBV12-3 or TRBV12-4 with TRBJ2-7; the match to TRBD2 covers 7 bases. This CDR3 has 14 residues. J was trimmed by 0 bases and V by 8 bases; bases with no gene match: 7. CDR3 coding DNA: TGTGCCAGCCGTCAAAGCGGGAACTCCTACGAGCAGTACTTC. This gives the protein CASRQSGNSYEQYF.

The chain links TRBV18 to TRBJ1-1; D unresolved. The CDR3 extends over 14 amino acids. V was shortened by 4 bases and J by 5 bases, with 14 bases between the two germline ends. CDR1 is KGHSH, CDR2 LQKENI, per germline. The CDR3, as DNA: TGTGCCAGCTCACGCGGACTGGGGTTGACTGAAGCTTTCTTT. Translating it yields CASSRGLGLTEAFF.

This rearrangement joins TRBV29-1 to TRBJ1-1; D is uncertain. V was trimmed by 7 bases and J by 0 bases, leaving 9 bases between them. The germline gives CDR1 SQVTM, CDR2 ANQGSEA. The CDR3 length is 12 residues. CDR3 residues: CSGTLMNTEAFF. CDR3 nucleotides: TGCAGCGGGACCCTAATGAACACTGAAGCTTTCTTT.